One sample yielded the 16 T cell receptor beta chains listed below, sequenced in a study of cytomegalovirus exposure and HLA in healthy donors. PCR amplification relied on 60 Vbeta primers (plus 13 Jbeta primers). Sequencing used immunoSEQ multiplex PCR; TCRdb keeps in-frame clones, though not all of them. The sample yields some 87,000 clones, around three quarters seen once. Sequenced: PBMCs. The receptors here all came from a woman in her 50s in good health and CMV-seropositive.

Worth noting for this clone: An end of the junction does not agree with germline; a read error may underlie this. The chain has TRBV28 and TRBJ2-7, with D possibly matching TRBD2 (6 bases). Germline lookup yields CDR1 MDHEN and CDR2 SYDVKM. This CDR3 is 16 amino acids long. The CDR3 sequence is CASNLIAGPGGDEQYF. Written as DNA, the CDR3 is TGTGCCAGCAATTTAATTGCGGGACCCGGGGGAGACGAGCAGTACTTC.

V gene TRBV4-3 combines with J gene TRBJ2-1, with D possibly matching TRBD2 (5 bases). The CDR3 length is 15 residues. The germline CDR1 and CDR2 sequences are LGHNA and YSLEER. V was cut by 0 bases and J by 1 base, with 7 bases left in between. CDR3 in DNA: TGCGCCAGCAGCCAAGATGGGAGTTCCTACAATGAGCAGTTCTTC. This codes for CASSQDGSSYNEQFF.

A remark on this clone: An end of the junction differs from the germline gene, which may be a read error. The chain has TRBV7-9 and TRBJ2-7; a weak D match, TRBD2 (6 bases). Germline V CDR1 and CDR2: SEHNR, FQNEAQ (reference sequence). The CDR3 consists of 15 residues. The DNA for the CDR3 is TGTGCCAGCAGCCCGGGTCGACTAGTCTCCCACGAGCAGTACTTC. Amino acid sequence: CASSPGRLVSHEQYF.

The chain couples TRBV6-5 to TRBJ2-7; D perhaps matches TRBD2 (5 bases). Germline V gene lookup returns CDR1 MNHEY and CDR2 SVGAGI. Trimming left V 6 bases short and J 7 bases short, with 16 bases between. CDR3 length: 13 amino acids. CDR3 nucleotides: TGTGCCAGCAGCCTCGCGAGGGCGGGTGAGCAGTACTTC. Translated: CASSLARAGEQYF.

The chain has TRBV7-8 and TRBJ2-7, with D tentatively TRBD1 (5 bases). The CDR3 runs to 13 residues. Germline values: CDR1 SGHVS, CDR2 FQNEAQ. Trimming stripped 3 bases from V and 5 bases from J, with 11 bases between. This CDR3 is CASSFQGIHEQYF. The CDR3 coding sequence is TGTGCCAGCAGCTTCCAGGGCATACACGAGCAGTACTTC.

The chain is built from TRBV7-2 and TRBJ2-3; a weak D match, TRBD1 (5 bases). Trimming pared 5 bases from V and 7 bases from J, leaving 10 bases between. Germline lookup yields CDR1 SGHTA and CDR2 FQGNSA. The CDR3 extends over 12 amino acids. CDR3 sequence (DNA): TGTGCCAGCAGCCCAGGACATCATACGCAGTATTTT. It translates to CASSPGHHTQYF.

The chain combines TRBV5-4 with TRBJ2-1, with D unresolved. Germline V gene data show CDR1 as SGHNT and CDR2 as YYREEE (reference sequence). The V gene lost 0 bases and the J gene lost 10 bases, with 17 bases spanning the gap. This CDR3 has 15 residues. The CDR3 DNA sequence: TGTGCCAGCAGCTTGGGGCGAGCTCCCCTAGGCGAGCAGTTCTTC. As protein: CASSLGRAPLGEQFF.

V usage is TRBV7-2 and J usage is TRBJ1-2, with D perhaps matching TRBD1 (5 bases). Germline loops: CDR1 SGHTA, CDR2 FQGNSA. Trimming pared 5 bases from V and 5 bases from J, leaving 15 bases between. The CDR3 spans 14 residues. CDR3 region: CASSPKAGGYGYTF. CDR3 bases: TGTGCCAGCAGCCCAAAAGCGGGGGGGTATGGCTACACCTTC.

The chain couples TRBV6-6 to TRBJ2-3, with D perhaps matching TRBD2 (5 bases). Per germline, CDR1 MNHNY and CDR2 SVGAGI (reference sequence). Trimming removed 4 bases from V and 0 bases from J, with 8 bases in between. This CDR3 has 14 amino acids. CDR3 region: CASSLAFSTDTQYF. The CDR3 DNA reads TGTGCCAGCAGTTTAGCGTTTAGCACAGATACGCAGTATTTT.

This clone was recorded only once. This rearrangement joins TRBV5-1 to TRBJ2-5, with 11 bases identical to TRBD2. The germline CDR1 and CDR2 sequences are SGHRS and YFSETQ. CDR3 length: 15 residues. V was pared by 3 bases and J by 2 bases, with 3 bases of the junction left unmatched. CDR3 protein: CASSSGLAAQETQYF. CDR3 sequence (DNA): TGCGCCAGCAGCTCGGGACTAGCGGCGCAAGAGACCCAGTACTTC.

The rearrangement links TRBV7-2 to TRBJ2-1; D uncertain. The CDR3 is made up of 12 amino acids. Germline V gene data show CDR1 as SGHTA and CDR2 as FQGNSA. Between the trimmed V and J ends, which lost 5 bases and 9 bases, there was a span of 11 bases. This CDR3 is CASSLTGGEQFF. CDR3 coding DNA: TGTGCCAGCAGCCTCACCGGTGGTGAGCAGTTCTTC.

The sample holds a few counts of this clone. J is TRBJ2-6 and V is TRBV23-1; D not resolved. TRBV23-1 is an open reading frame, and its role is uncertain. The CDR3 length is 16 residues. With 3 bases removed from V and 0 bases from J, the gap between germline ends came to 9 bases. The CDR3 sequence: CASSQLTFSGANVLTF. CDR3 DNA sequence: TGCGCCAGCAGTCAGCTAACCTTCTCTGGGGCCAACGTCCTGACTTTC.

A single count supports this clone. This sequence joins TRBV28 and TRBJ1-5, with D possibly matching TRBD1 (5 bases). Germline loops: CDR1 MDHEN, CDR2 SYDVKM. V lost 10 bases and J lost 3, with 13 bases in between. The length of the CDR3 is 13 residues. The CDR3, as DNA: TGTGCCAAGAGTACAGGTAACAATCAGCCCCAGCATTTT. Its translation is CAKSTGNNQPQHF.

The chain carries TRBV7-9 and TRBJ1-1; TRBD1 aligns across 11 bases. The CDR3 has 16 residues. After removal of 5 bases from V and 5 bases from J, the junction contained 10 bases not matched to a gene. CDR1 SEHNR and CDR2 FQNEAQ come from the germline V gene (reference sequence). The CDR3 region has the DNA TGTGCCAGCAGCCCCCCGGTACGGGACAGGGGGACTGAAGCTTTCTTT. It codes for CASSPPVRDRGTEAFF.

This clone turned up a few times. V gene TRBV7-8 combines with J gene TRBJ2-7, with TRBD2 matching over 8 bases. The CDR3 sequence is 16 residues long. The germline V gene has CDR1 SGHVS and CDR2 FQNEAQ. Trimming removed 1 base from V and 3 bases from J; junction bases left unmatched: 8. The CDR3 loop is CASSLGRLARGYEQYF. CDR3 DNA: TGTGCCAGCAGCTTAGGGAGACTAGCGCGAGGCTACGAGCAGTACTTC.

The chain uses TRBV25-1 and TRBJ2-2, with a weak D call TRBD2 (6 bases). This CDR3 has 18 amino acids. Germline lookup yields CDR1 MGHDK and CDR2 SYGVNS. V dropped 1 base and J dropped 4 bases, with 19 bases sitting between them. This CDR3 reads CASSELIPRAAGTGELFF. The CDR3, as DNA: TGTGCCAGCAGTGAATTGATCCCTCGGGCAGCGGGCACCGGGGAGCTGTTTTTT.